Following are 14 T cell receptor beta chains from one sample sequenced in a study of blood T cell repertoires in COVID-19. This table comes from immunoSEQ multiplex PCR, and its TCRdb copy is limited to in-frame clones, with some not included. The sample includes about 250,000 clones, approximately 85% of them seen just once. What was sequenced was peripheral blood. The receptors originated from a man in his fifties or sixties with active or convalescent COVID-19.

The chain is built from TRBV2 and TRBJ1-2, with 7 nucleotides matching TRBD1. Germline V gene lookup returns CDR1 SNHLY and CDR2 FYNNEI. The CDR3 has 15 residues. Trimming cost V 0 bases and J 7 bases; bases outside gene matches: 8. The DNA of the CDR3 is TGTGCCAGCAGTGAAGCCCTAGGGGGCCCCGGTGGCTACACCTTC. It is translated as CASSEALGGPGGYTF.

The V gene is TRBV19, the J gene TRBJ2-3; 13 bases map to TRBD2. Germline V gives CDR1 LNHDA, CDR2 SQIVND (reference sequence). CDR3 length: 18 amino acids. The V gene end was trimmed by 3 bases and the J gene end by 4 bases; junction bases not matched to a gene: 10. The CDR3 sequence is CASSIGLAGVGGADTQYF. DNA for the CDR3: TGTGCCAGTAGTATCGGACTAGCGGGAGTTGGAGGAGCAGATACGCAGTATTTT.

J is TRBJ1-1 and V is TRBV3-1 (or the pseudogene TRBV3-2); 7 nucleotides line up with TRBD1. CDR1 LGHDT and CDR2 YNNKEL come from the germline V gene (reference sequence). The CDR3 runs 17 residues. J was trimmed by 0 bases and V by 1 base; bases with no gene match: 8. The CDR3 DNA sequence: TGTGCCAGCAGCCAAGGGAGGGGGCTAATGATGAACACTGAAGCTTTCTTT. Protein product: CASSQGRGLMMNTEAFF.

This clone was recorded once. CDR3 nucleotides: TGCGCCAGCAGCTTTTTCGGGACTAGCGGGAGTAATGAGCAGTTCTTC. Protein: CASSFFGTSGSNEQFF. V usage is TRBV5-1 and J usage is TRBJ2-1; TRBD2 matches 14 bases. The V gene's germline CDR1 is SGHRS and CDR2 YFSETQ. CDR3 size: 16 residues. V was clipped by 2 bases and J by 7 bases; unmatched bases: 5.

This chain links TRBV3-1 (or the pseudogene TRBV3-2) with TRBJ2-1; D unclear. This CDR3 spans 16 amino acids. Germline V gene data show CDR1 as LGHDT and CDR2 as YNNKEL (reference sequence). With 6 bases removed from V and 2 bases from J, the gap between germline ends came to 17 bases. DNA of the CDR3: TGTGCCAGCAGTCTCTACGAGCGTCCTACCTACAATGAGCAGTTCTTC. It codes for CASSLYERPTYNEQFF.

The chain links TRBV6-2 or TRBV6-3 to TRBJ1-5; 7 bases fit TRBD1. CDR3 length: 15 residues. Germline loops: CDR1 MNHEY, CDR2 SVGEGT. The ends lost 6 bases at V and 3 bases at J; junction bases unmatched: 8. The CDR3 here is CASSRRDRHNQPQHF. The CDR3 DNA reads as TGTGCCAGCAGCCGCCGGGACAGACACAATCAGCCCCAGCATTTT.

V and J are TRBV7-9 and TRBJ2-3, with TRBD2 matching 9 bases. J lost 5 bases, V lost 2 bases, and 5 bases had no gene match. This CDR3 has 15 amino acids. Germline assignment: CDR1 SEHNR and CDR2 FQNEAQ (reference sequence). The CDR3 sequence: CASSLLAGTGDTQYF. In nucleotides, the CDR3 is TGTGCCAGCAGCTTACTAGCGGGAACGGGAGATACGCAGTATTTT.

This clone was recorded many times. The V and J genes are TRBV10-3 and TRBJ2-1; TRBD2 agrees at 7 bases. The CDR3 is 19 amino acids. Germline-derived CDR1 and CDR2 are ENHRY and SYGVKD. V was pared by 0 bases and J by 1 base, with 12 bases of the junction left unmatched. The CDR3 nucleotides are TGTGCCATCAGTGAGTCGACCAGCGGGAATAGGGCGTCCTACAATGAGCAGTTCTTC. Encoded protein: CAISESTSGNRASYNEQFF.

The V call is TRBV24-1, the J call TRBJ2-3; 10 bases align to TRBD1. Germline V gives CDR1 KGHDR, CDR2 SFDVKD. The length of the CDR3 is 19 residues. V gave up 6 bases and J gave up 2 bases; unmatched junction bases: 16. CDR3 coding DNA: TGTGCCACCAGTCGGTTCGAGACAGGGGGCAAAGGACACACAGATACGCAGTATTTT. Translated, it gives CATSRFETGGKGHTDTQYF.

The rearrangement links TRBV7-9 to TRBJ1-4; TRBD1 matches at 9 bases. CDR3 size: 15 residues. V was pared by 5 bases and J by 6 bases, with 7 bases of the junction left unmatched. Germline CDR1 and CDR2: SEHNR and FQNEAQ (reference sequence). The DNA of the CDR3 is TGTGCCAGCAGCCGCCGCGGGGACAGGGATGAAAAACTGTTTTTT. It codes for CASSRRGDRDEKLFF. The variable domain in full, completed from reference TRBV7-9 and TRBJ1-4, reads DTGVSQNPRHKITKRGQNVTFRCDPISEHNRLYWYRQTLGQGPEFLTYFQNEAQLEKSRLLSDRFSAERPKGSFSTLEIQRTEQGDSAMYLCASSRRGDRDEKLFFGSGTQLSVL.

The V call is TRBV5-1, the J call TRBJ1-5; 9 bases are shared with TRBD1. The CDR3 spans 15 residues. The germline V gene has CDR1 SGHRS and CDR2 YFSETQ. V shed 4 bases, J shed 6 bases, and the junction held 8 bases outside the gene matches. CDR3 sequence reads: CASSEQGALGQPQHF. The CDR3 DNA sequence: TGCGCCAGCAGCGAACAGGGGGCTCTTGGTCAGCCCCAGCATTTT.

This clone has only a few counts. CDR3: CASSQPPSLQSNQPQHF. As DNA, the CDR3 is TGCGCCAGCAGTCAACCCCCCTCCTTACAGAGCAATCAGCCCCAGCATTTT. The chain recombines TRBV23-1 with TRBJ1-5; D not resolved. TRBV23-1 is labeled an ORF, and its function is uncertain. The CDR3 length is 17 residues. V shed 2 bases and J shed 1 base, with 15 bases lying between them.

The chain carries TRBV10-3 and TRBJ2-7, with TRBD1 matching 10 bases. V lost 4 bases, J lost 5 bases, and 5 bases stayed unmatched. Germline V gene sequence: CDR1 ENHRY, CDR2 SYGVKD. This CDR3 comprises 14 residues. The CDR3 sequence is CAISGDRGYDEQYF. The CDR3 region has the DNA TGTGCCATCAGTGGGGACAGGGGATATGACGAGCAGTACTTC.

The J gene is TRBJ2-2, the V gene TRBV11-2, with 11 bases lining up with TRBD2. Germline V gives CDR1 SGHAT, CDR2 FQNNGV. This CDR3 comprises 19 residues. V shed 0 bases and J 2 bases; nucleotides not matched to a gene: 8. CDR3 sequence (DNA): TGTGCCAGCAGCTTAGACGGGAGCCTAGCGGGAGGTAACACCGGGGAGCTGTTTTTT. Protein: CASSLDGSLAGGNTGELFF. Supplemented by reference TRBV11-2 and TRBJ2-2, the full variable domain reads EAGVAQSPRYKIIEKRQSVAFWCNPISGHATLYWYQQILGQGPKLLIQFQNNGVVDDSQLPKDRFSAERLKGVDSTLKIQPAKLEDSAVYLCASSLDGSLAGGNTGELFFGEGSRLTVL.